The clone carrying this T cell receptor beta chain has just one count. The source of the sample is a study of blood T cell repertoires in COVID-19. At the level of the study: Samples of COVID-19 (acute and convalescent) were obtained from the United States, Italy and Spain. T cells, B-cell-depleted T cells, or PBMCs provided the cDNA or gDNA that served as material.

Authors' methods: Reference gene primers were amplified, and this amplification served to estimate nucleated cell counts. Produced via immunoSEQ multiplex PCR; TCRdb's table is partial and in-frame only. That table is the source of V, J and clone size, and D and trimming were worked out from the DNA. The sample has 180,000 or so clones; approximately 90% are singletons. The CDR3 length is 15 residues. The germline V gene encodes CDR1 KGHDR and CDR2 SFDVKD. With 4 bases removed from V and 4 bases from J, the gap between germline ends came to 13 bases. Sequenced sample: peripheral blood. The V and J genes are TRBV24-1 and TRBJ1-5; D might be TRBD1 (5 bases). The sequence was obtained from a man aged 18 to 29 with acute or convalescent COVID-19. The CDR3 DNA reads TGTGCCACCAGTGAGGGGGGGACGGGAAATCAGCCCCAGCATTTT. It translates to CATSEGGTGNQPQHF.